This TCR beta chain is drawn from a study of blood T cell repertoires in COVID-19. The overall study: Nucleic acid was either cDNA or gDNA, and it came from T cells, B-cell-depleted T cells, or PBMCs.

The CDR3 is 13 residues long. Trimming took 8 bases from V and 3 from J, leaving 13 bases between them. Germline-derived CDR1 and CDR2 are LNHDA and SQIVND (reference sequence). Assignments of participants to cohorts depended upon their own reported clinical history. In the study's own analysis: Estimated nucleated cell counts came from reference gene primer amplification. Using immunoSEQ multiplex PCR, the repertoire was profiled, and TCRdb retains in-frame clones only, with some absent. V, J and clone size were drawn from that table, and D and trimming were deduced from the DNA. The sample records around 190,000 clones, around 90% being singletons.

Sequences were obtained from PBMCs or T cells enriched from blood (not recorded which). This clonotype was obtained from a woman under 30 who had recovered from COVID-19. The chain joins TRBV19 to TRBJ1-1; TRBD1 is a possible D gene (6 bases). DNA of the CDR3: TGTGCCAGTGCGGTGACAGGTCACACTGAAGCTTTCTTT. This sequence encodes CASAVTGHTEAFF.